Following are 3 T cell receptor beta chains from one sample sequenced in a study of monozygotic twins with inflammatory bowel disease. TCRdb re-called the 5' RACE reads; one entry per CDR3 protein, DNA not given. The listing records about 300,000 distinct CDR3 sequences. Sequencing input: blood. Receptor source: a human donor with ulcerative colitis or Crohn's disease, or a healthy co-twin of an affected twin (not recorded which).

The chain links TRBV12-3 or TRBV12-4 to TRBJ2-7; TCRdb proposes TRBD1, but this gene call is untestable without DNA. This CDR3 contains 14 residues. The CDR3 here is CASSFGPGGYEQYF.

The chain uses TRBV6-2 or TRBV6-3 and TRBJ2-5; TCRdb picks TRBD1, but there is no DNA to check that call. Germline V gene sequence: CDR1 MNHEY, CDR2 SVGEGT. This CDR3 has 13 amino acids. The CDR3 sequence: CASIRDPKETQYF.

The chain has TRBV5-5 and TRBJ2-5; absent DNA, TCRdb's TRBD2 call cannot be checked. This CDR3 spans 15 amino acids. In germline, CDR1 is SGHKS, CDR2 YYEKEE (reference sequence). CDR3: CASRRARGDQETQYF.